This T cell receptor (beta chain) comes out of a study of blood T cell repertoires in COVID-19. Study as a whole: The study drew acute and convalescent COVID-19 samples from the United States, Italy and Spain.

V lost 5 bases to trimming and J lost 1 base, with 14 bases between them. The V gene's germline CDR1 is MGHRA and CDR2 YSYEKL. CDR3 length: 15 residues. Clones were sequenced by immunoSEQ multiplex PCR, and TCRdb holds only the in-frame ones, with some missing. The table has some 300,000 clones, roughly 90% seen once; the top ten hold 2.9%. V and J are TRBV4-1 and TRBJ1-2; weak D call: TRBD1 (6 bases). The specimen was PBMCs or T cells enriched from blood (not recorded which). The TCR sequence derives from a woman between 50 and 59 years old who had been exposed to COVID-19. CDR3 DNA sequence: TGCGCCAGCAGCGCCAGGGGAGGGAGTAACTATGGCTACACCTTC. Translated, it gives CASSARGGSNYGYTF.